The next 27 T cell receptor beta chains were all read from a single sample in a study of metastatic and nonmetastatic thyroid tumors. The entire patient cohort was treatment-naive prior to thyroid surgery. TCRdb re-called clones via MiXCR from the PCR reads. The table records 20,000 or so clones, 22% of them present only once. The sequenced material came from tumor tissue. Receptor source: a male donor with papillary thyroid cancer or a benign thyroid nodule (not recorded which). Some clones in this sample may be carry-over from other donors' samples.

This clone was recorded many times. The sample carries other DNA sequences with the same CDR3. J is TRBJ1-1 and V is TRBV20-1; TRBD1 might be the D (5 bases). From germline, CDR1 is DFQATT and CDR2 SNEGSKA (reference sequence). CDR3 length: 12 residues. CDR3 amino acids: CRGVRGDTEAFF. CDR3 bases: TGCAGGGGGGTTAGAGGCGACACTGAAGCTTTCTTT.

The CDR3 is CASSSGTSGAQYF. The DNA for the CDR3 is TGTGCCAGTAGTTCCGGGACTAGCGGAGCTCAGTATTTT. The genes are TRBV19 and TRBJ2-3, with 11 bases lining up with TRBD2. CDR3 length equals 13 residues. J gave up 12 bases and V 5 bases, and 7 bases lay outside the gene matches. Germline V CDR1 and CDR2: LNHDA, SQIVND (reference sequence).

This clone was seen many times. This chain connects TRBV7-8 to TRBJ2-1; D remains ambiguous. Germline V lookup: CDR1 SGHVS, CDR2 FQNEAQ. The CDR3 is made up of 13 amino acids. The V end lost 5 bases, the J end lost 9 bases, and 14 bases lay between the germline ends. Here the CDR3 DNA reads TGTGCCAGCAGCCGATTGGCGGTACCTGAGCAGTTCTTC. It codes for CASSRLAVPEQFF.

This clone was observed at least ten times. The chain recombines TRBV5-6 with TRBJ2-7; D possibly corresponds to TRBD1 (6 bases). The CDR3 has 16 residues. V gave up 0 bases and J gave up 2 bases, with 15 bases separating them. From germline, CDR1 is SGHDT and CDR2 YYEEEE. The CDR3 DNA is TGTGCCAGCAGCTTGGGTGGGATCACAGGGCCCTACGAGCAGTACTTC. As protein: CASSLGGITGPYEQYF.

The chain joins TRBV6-2 or TRBV6-3 to TRBJ2-2; TRBD1 is a possible D gene (5 bases). Trimming took off 2 bases at V and 2 bases at J, with 12 bases between the two ends. CDR3 length equals 16 residues. Germline values: CDR1 MNHEY, CDR2 SVGEGT. The CDR3 spells CASSYGSGNNTGELFF. For the CDR3, the DNA is TGTGCCAGCAGTTACGGGTCAGGGAATAACACCGGGGAGCTGTTTTTT.

This clone showed up many times. The CDR3 bases are TGTGCCAGCAGCTTACAGCGATATACGCAGTATTTT. As protein: CASSLQRYTQYF. The chain is built from TRBV7-2 and TRBJ2-3; D gene ambiguous. The CDR3 is 12 residues long. V lost 2 bases and J 7 bases, leaving 7 bases between the germline ends. CDR1 SGHTA and CDR2 FQGNSA come from the germline V gene.

The V gene is TRBV5-1, the J gene TRBJ2-2; the D is unclear. This CDR3 has 13 amino acids. Trimming stripped 8 bases from V and 9 bases from J, with 17 bases between. Germline assignment: CDR1 SGHRS and CDR2 YFSETQ. In nucleotides, the CDR3 is TGCGCCAGAGTCGATCCCCTCATCTGGGAGCTGTTTTTT. Translation gives CARVDPLIWELFF.

Here the CDR3 DNA reads TGCGCCAGCAGCGAGGACAGGGTGGGTGAGCAGTTCTTC. Translated: CASSEDRVGEQFF. The gene calls are TRBV5-1 and TRBJ2-1, with 8 bases lining up with TRBD1. Germline V lookup: CDR1 SGHRS, CDR2 YFSETQ. The CDR3 is 13 residues long. V shed 4 bases, J shed 9 bases, and the junction held 6 bases outside the gene matches. The full variable domain, its missing parts supplied by reference TRBV5-1 and TRBJ2-1, is KAGVTQTPRYLIKTRGQQVTLSCSPISGHRSVSWYQQTPGQGLQFLFEYFSETQRNKGNFPGRFSGRQFSNSRSEMNVSTLELGDSALYLCASSEDRVGEQFFGPGTRLTVL.

In this sample, this clone turned up many times. J is TRBJ2-5 and V is TRBV9, with a tentative D call TRBD1 (6 bases). Trimming removed 4 bases at V and 3 bases at J, with 16 bases between. The CDR3 runs 15 residues. CDR1 is SGDLS and CDR2 is YYNGEE in the germline V gene. In nucleotides, the CDR3 is TGTGCCAGCAGCCCCAGGCAGGGGAACGAAGAGACCCAGTACTTC. Its translation: CASSPRQGNEETQYF. The full variable domain, in which reference TRBV9 and TRBJ2-5 provide the parts outside the CDR3, is DSGVTQTPKHLITATGQRVTLRCSPRSGDLSVYWYQQSLDQGLQFLIQYYNGEERAKGNILERFSAQQFPDLHSELNLSSLELGDSALYFCASSPRQGNEETQYFGPGTRLLVL.

About this clone: A much larger clone differs from this one at a single base, so this may be a read error. The chain uses TRBV18 and TRBJ2-1, with D perhaps TRBD2 (5 bases). This CDR3 spans 16 amino acids. Germline V gene lookup returns CDR1 KGHSH and CDR2 LQKENI. CDR3 sequence: CASSSREAFFHNEQSF. In DNA form, the CDR3 reads TGTGCCAGCTCATCGAGGGAAGCGTTTTTCCACAATGAGCAGTCCTTC.

As concerns this clone: A junction boundary mismatches the germline segment, possibly from a read error. This sequence joins TRBV9 and TRBJ1-1, with D unresolved. This CDR3 contains 13 residues. Germline CDR1 SGDLS, CDR2 YYNGEE. The CDR3 here is CASSGRVNTEALF. The CDR3 DNA follows: TGTGCAAGCAGCGGGAGAGTTAACACTGAAGCTCTCTTT.

This clone has at least ten counts. Because the CDR3 is missing its conserved closing phenylalanine or tryptophan, this is likely a read error. The chain couples TRBV9 to TRBJ2-1, with TRBD2 matching 7 bases. This CDR3 region has 15 residues. Per germline, CDR1 SGDLS and CDR2 YYNGEE. V trimming: 4 bases; J trimming: 3 bases; junction bases outside the gene matches: 7. For the CDR3, the DNA is TGTGCCAGCAGCCGTAGCGGGTTAAACTACAATGAGCAGTTCCTC. Translation: CASSRSGLNYNEQFL.

This clone was seen ten or more times. The genes are TRBV24-1 and TRBJ2-6; TRBD1 agrees at 7 bases. Per the germline V gene, CDR1 is KGHDR and CDR2 is SFDVKD. The CDR3 runs to 18 residues. Unmatched junction bases numbered 11, after V lost 4 bases and J lost 3 bases. The CDR3 loop is CATSDPGSGGRGANVLTF. For the CDR3, the DNA is TGTGCCACCAGTGACCCCGGGTCAGGGGGTCGTGGGGCCAACGTCCTGACTTTC.

This clone was picked up many times. The rearrangement uses TRBV20-1 and TRBJ2-5; 12 nucleotides align to TRBD2. CDR3 length: 16 amino acids. From germline, CDR1 is DFQATT and CDR2 SNEGSKA (reference sequence). V was pared by 1 base and J by 1 base, with 4 bases of the junction left unmatched. This CDR3 is CSARVGTSGPQETQYF. CDR3 bases: TGCAGTGCTAGAGTGGGGACTAGCGGGCCCCAAGAGACCCAGTACTTC.

This clone has a count of ten or more. V is TRBV28 and J is TRBJ2-3; 10 positions agree with TRBD2. Germline CDR1 and CDR2: MDHEN and SYDVKM. The V gene end was trimmed by 5 bases and the J gene end by 0 bases; junction bases not matched to a gene: 5. This CDR3 spans 16 amino acids. CDR3 DNA: TGTGCCAGCAGTCCCCCTAGCGGGAGTAGCACAGATACGCAGTATTTT. Residues: CASSPPSGSSTDTQYF.

This clone was found many times. J is TRBJ1-4 and V is TRBV30; no firm D call. The V end lost 6 bases, the J end lost 8 bases, and 13 bases lay between the germline ends. This CDR3 has 12 residues. Germline V gene data show CDR1 as GTSNPN and CDR2 as SVGIG (reference sequence). CDR3 in DNA: TGTGCCTGCAACCTGGGGAGCGAAAAACTGTTTTTT. Translated: CACNLGSEKLFF.

The table lists this clone with many counts. Here the CDR3 DNA reads TGTGCCAGCAGCCCTCGACAGGGGTCCTTTTCTGAAGCTTTCTTT. This gives the protein CASSPRQGSFSEAFF. This chain connects TRBV9 to TRBJ1-1, with 8 nucleotides matching TRBD1. Trimming cost V 4 bases and J 6 bases; bases outside gene matches: 11. The V gene's germline CDR1 is SGDLS and CDR2 YYNGEE. The CDR3 spans 15 residues.

This clone was counted at least ten times. V is TRBV7-3 and J is TRBJ2-2; D is unresolved. Trimming took 6 bases from V and 7 from J, leaving 12 bases between them. Looked up from germline, CDR1 is SGHTA and CDR2 is FQGTGA. The CDR3 length is 13 residues. The CDR3 region has the DNA TGTGCCAGCAGTCTAGAGGTGGGCGGGGAGCTGTTTTTT. Encoded protein: CASSLEVGGELFF.

The chain has TRBV11-2 and TRBJ1-5; 8 bases align to TRBD1. Germline trimming cut 2 bases from V and 2 bases from J; bases unmatched to any gene: 5. Looked up from germline, CDR1 is SGHAT and CDR2 is FQNNGV. This CDR3 has 16 residues. Written as DNA, the CDR3 is TGTGCCAGCAGCTTACAGGGGGCAAGTGGCAATCAGCCCCAGCATTTT. Translating it yields CASSLQGASGNQPQHF.

The sample holds a few counts of this clone. This rearrangement joins TRBV2 to TRBJ2-2; D gene uncertain. The CDR3 is made up of 14 amino acids. The V end was cut by 2 bases, the J end by 2 bases, with 6 bases between. Germline CDR1 and CDR2: SNHLY and FYNNEI. In nucleotides, the CDR3 is TGTGCCAGCAGTGAATGGGTCAACACCGGGGAGCTGTTTTTT. Its protein is CASSEWVNTGELFF.

This clone was recorded at least ten times. The CDR3 reads CASSQDKEGYNEQFF. The CDR3 DNA sequence: TGCGCCAGCAGCCAAGATAAAGAAGGCTACAATGAGCAGTTCTTC. This chain joins TRBV4-3 and TRBJ2-1; D not certain. This CDR3 is built from 15 residues. Trimming shortened V by 0 bases and J by 3 bases, and 9 bases separated the two germline ends. In germline, CDR1 is LGHNA, CDR2 YSLEER.

The sample holds a few counts of this clone. Given a much more abundant clone one base away, this may be a read error. V is TRBV10-2 and J is TRBJ1-3, with D unclear. The germline gives CDR1 WSHSY, CDR2 SAAADI. This CDR3 has 18 amino acids. The V end was cut by 6 bases, the J end by 0 bases, with 21 bases between. The chain's CDR3 is CASRRPPVDGSSGNTIYF. The CDR3 DNA reads TGCGCCAGCAGAAGGCCCCCCGTCGACGGTTCCTCTGGAAACACCATATATTTT.

This clone was detected ten times or more. The V and J genes are TRBV25-1 and TRBJ1-2; D uncertain. The CDR3 contains 12 residues. Germline CDR1 MGHDK, CDR2 SYGVNS. V dropped 1 base and J dropped 5 bases, with 5 bases sitting between them. The CDR3 nucleotides read TGTGCCAGCAGTGAATGGGGATATGGCTACACCTTC. It translates to CASSEWGYGYTF.

This clone has ten or more counts. This sequence joins TRBV5-4 and TRBJ2-7, with D perhaps matching TRBD1 or TRBD2 (5 bases each). With 6 bases removed from V and 4 bases from J, the gap between germline ends came to 20 bases. Germline lookup yields CDR1 SGHNT and CDR2 YYREEE (reference sequence). The CDR3 has 15 residues. The CDR3 DNA reads TGTGCCAGCACCTCCGGGACCGGAGGAGGATACGAGCAGTACTTC. Translated, it gives CASTSGTGGGYEQYF.

V usage is TRBV5-1 and J usage is TRBJ2-7; maybe TRBD1 (6 bases). This CDR3 contains 14 residues. V was shortened by 5 bases and J by 2 bases, with 14 bases between the two germline ends. CDR1 and CDR2 (germline): SGHRS, YFSETQ. The CDR3 loop reads CASRRDRSTYEQYF. DNA for the CDR3: TGCGCCAGCAGACGTGACAGGTCGACCTACGAGCAGTACTTC.

This clone turned up a few times. A much larger clone differs by one base, so this may be a read error. V and J are TRBV15 and TRBJ2-1; D uncertain. Trimming left V 5 bases short and J 8 bases short, with 19 bases between. Germline V gene sequence: CDR1 LNHNV, CDR2 YYDKDF (reference sequence). CDR3 length equals 15 residues. CDR3 region: CATSFSLASGDEQFF. In DNA, the CDR3 is TGTGCCACCAGCTTTTCTCTTGCCTCTGGCGATGAGCAGTTCTTC.

This clone has more than one count but fewer than ten. One base away lies a much larger clone, so this may be a sequencing read error. The CDR3 ends on some other residue instead of the conserved phenylalanine or tryptophan, so this is likely a read error. The chain employs TRBV3-1 and TRBJ1-6; a weak D match, TRBD1 (5 bases). The V end lost 4 bases, the J end lost 13 bases, and 11 bases lay between the germline ends. Looked up from germline, CDR1 is LGHDT and CDR2 is YNNKEL (reference sequence). This CDR3 region has 12 residues. The CDR3 DNA reads as TGTGCCAGCAGCCTTGCCGGGGCGCCCCTCCACCTT. Its translation is CASSLAGAPLHL.